A selection of T cell receptor beta chains follows, all from one sample in a study of T-cell memory formation after mild COVID-19. TCRdb reprocessed the 5' RACE reads with MiXCR, giving one entry per CDR3 protein. The sample includes nearly 110,000 distinct CDR3 sequences, 13% to 15% of them seen just once. Sequencing was performed on PBMCs or a T cell subset sorted from them (not recorded which). Receptors originate from a man younger than 35 who had mild COVID-19 (a few samples of this study predate the infection). Cell type and time point are not known. Both conserved end residues are part of each CDR3. A D gene is named only where the DNA matches it firmly. Clone size appears in some rows only: once, few, many, or a class for an expanded clone.

CDR3,DNA,V,size,D,J
CASSQGGYFGYTF,TGTGCCAGCAGCCAAGGAGGCTATTTTGGCTACACCTTC,TRBV4-2,-,-,TRBJ1-2
CATGRRGTEAFF,TGTGCCACGGGACGCCGGGGCACTGAAGCTTTCTTT,TRBV19,-,-,TRBJ1-1
CASSDRDRVNTEAFF,TGTGCCAGCAGCGACCGGGACAGGGTGAACACTGAAGCTTTCTTT,TRBV7-8,few,TRBD1,TRBJ1-1
CASSLAGLGDSEQFF,TGCGCCAGCAGCTTGGCGGGACTAGGGGACTCTGAGCAGTTCTTC,TRBV5-1,-,TRBD2,TRBJ2-1
CASSFSTSGGPGTQYF,TGTGCCAGCAGCTTCAGCACTAGCGGGGGCCCAGGGACCCAGTACTTC,TRBV7-2,few,TRBD2,TRBJ2-5
CASSLTSTHNEQFF,TGTGCCAGCAGCTTAACTAGCACGCACAATGAGCAGTTCTTC,TRBV11-2,-,-,TRBJ2-1
CASSYSRGTPRAQYF,TGTGCCAGCAGTTACTCCAGGGGGACGCCGAGGGCGCAGTATTTT,TRBV6-2/TRBV6-3,-,TRBD1,TRBJ2-3
CASSFQGGYGYTF,TGTGCCAGCAGCTTTCAGGGCGGATATGGCTACACCTTC,TRBV5-4,-,-,TRBJ1-2
CASSQDPGIRNTEAFF,TGCGCCAGCAGCCAAGATCCAGGGATACGGAACACTGAAGCTTTCTTT,TRBV4-3,many,-,TRBJ1-1
CASSDALGKWTEAFF,TGTGCCAGCAGTGACGCTCTGGGGAAATGGACTGAAGCTTTCTTT,TRBV6-4,few,-,TRBJ1-1
CASSFSASSYEQYF,TGTGCCAGCAGTTTCAGTGCTTCCTCCTACGAGCAGTACTTC,TRBV27,few,-,TRBJ2-7
CASRNPKWETQYF,TGTGCCAGCAGAAACCCAAAGTGGGAGACCCAGTACTTC,TRBV12-3/TRBV12-4,many,-,TRBJ2-5
CASSQDVGTGGMEAFF,TGCGCCAGCAGCCAAGATGTGGGGACAGGGGGCATGGAGGCTTTCTTT,TRBV4-3,many,TRBD1,TRBJ1-1
CASSPSEGARPDTQYF,TGCGCCAGCAGCCCATCCGAGGGGGCGCGCCCAGATACGCAGTATTTT,TRBV4-3,many,TRBD1,TRBJ2-3
CASSPLDFNEQFF,TGTGCCAGCAGCCCACTAGACTTCAATGAGCAGTTCTTC,TRBV7-2,-,-,TRBJ2-1
CASSLSDYRGETQYF,TGTGCCAGCTCACTGTCGGACTACCGGGGGGAGACCCAGTACTTC,TRBV18,-,-,TRBJ2-5
CASSLPRDRRLTYEQYF,TGTGCCAGCAGCTTGCCCAGGGACAGGCGACTCACCTACGAGCAGTACTTC,TRBV7-2,few,TRBD1,TRBJ2-7
CASSLFGEQYF,TGTGCCAGCAGCTTATTCGGCGAGCAGTACTTC,TRBV7-8,many,-,TRBJ2-7
CASSPGTGDQETQYF,TGTGCCAGCAGCCCCGGGACAGGAGACCAAGAGACCCAGTACTTC,TRBV3-1,few,TRBD1,TRBJ2-5
CASSLAVLSYNEQFF,TGCGCCAGCTCCTTAGCGGTCCTCTCCTACAATGAGCAGTTCTTC,TRBV5-1,many,-,TRBJ2-1
CASSSQENIQYF,TGTGCCAGCAGTTCCCAGGAAAACATTCAGTACTTC,TRBV12-3/TRBV12-4,few,-,TRBJ2-4
CASSETGQHYEQYF,TGCGCCAGCAGTGAGACCGGACAGCACTACGAGCAGTACTTC,TRBV10-2,few,-,TRBJ2-7
CASSPRQGLYEQYF,TGCGCCAGCAGCCCCCGACAGGGACTATACGAGCAGTACTTC,TRBV4-1,few,-,TRBJ2-7
CASTNLGGTRTDTQYF,TGTGCCAGCACTAACCTAGGGGGGACGCGCACAGATACGCAGTATTTT,TRBV27,-,-,TRBJ2-3
CATSEGDRSEAFF,TGTGCCACCTCCGAGGGAGACAGGTCCGAAGCTTTCTTT,TRBV6-1,few,-,TRBJ1-1
CSARDANTGELFF,TGCAGCGCCCGGGACGCCAACACCGGGGAGCTGTTTTTT,TRBV29-1,few,-,TRBJ2-2
CASSQDLGTPYGYTF,TGCGCCAGCAGCCAAGATCTCGGGACACCCTATGGCTACACCTTC,TRBV4-1,-,-,TRBJ1-2
CASSFFSLNTEAFF,TGTGCCAGCAGTTTTTTTTCGCTGAACACTGAAGCTTTCTTT,TRBV28,-,-,TRBJ1-1
CASSSRRIRNTEAFF,TGTGCCAGCAGCTCCCGACGGATTAGAAACACTGAAGCTTTCTTT,TRBV13,-,-,TRBJ1-1
CATSRDVRGAEGYTF,TGTGCCACCAGCAGAGATGTTCGGGGGGCGGAAGGCTACACCTTC,TRBV15,few,-,TRBJ1-2
CASSLVYGVSGNTIYF,TGTGCCAGCAGCTTAGTATACGGGGTCTCTGGAAACACCATATATTTT,TRBV7-2,-,-,TRBJ1-3
CASSLAWDGYTF,TGTGCCAGCAGCTTAGCGTGGGACGGCTACACCTTC,TRBV7-9,few,-,TRBJ1-2
CSASQGDRGEQYF,TGCAGTGCTAGTCAGGGGGACAGGGGCGAGCAGTACTTC,TRBV20-1,-,TRBD1,TRBJ2-7
CSPPSYGYTF,TGCAGCCCCCCCTCCTATGGCTACACCTTC,TRBV29-1,few,-,TRBJ1-2
CASSLGTTEAFF,TGTGCCAGCAGCTTAGGAACAACTGAAGCTTTCTTT,TRBV7-9,-,-,TRBJ1-1
CASSLIGGRDEQFF,TGTGCCAGCAGTTTGATCGGTGGGCGGGATGAGCAGTTCTTC,TRBV12-3/TRBV12-4,-,-,TRBJ2-1
CASSQDSGATETQYF,TGCGCCAGCAGCCAAGATTCGGGAGCAACAGAGACCCAGTACTTC,TRBV4-1,-,-,TRBJ2-5
CASSPAGGLDTGELFF,TGCGCCAGCAGCCCGGCTGGGGGGCTCGACACCGGGGAGCTGTTTTTT,TRBV4-1,-,-,TRBJ2-2
CASSYTDRGPGYTF,TGTGCCAGCAGTTATACGGACAGGGGGCCTGGCTACACCTTC,TRBV12-3/TRBV12-4,few,TRBD1,TRBJ1-2
CATSRDRANYGYTF,TGTGCCACCAGCAGAGATCGGGCTAACTATGGCTACACCTTC,TRBV15,-,-,TRBJ1-2
CASSDSPEGELFF,TGTGCCAGCAGTGACTCCCCCGAGGGGGAGCTGTTTTTT,TRBV6-4,few,-,TRBJ2-2
CASSQVFSNQPQHF,TGTGCCAGCAGCCAAGTGTTTAGCAATCAGCCCCAGCATTTT,TRBV3-1,few,-,TRBJ1-5
CATSRDLGGNEQFF,TGTGCCACCAGCAGAGATCTTGGGGGGAATGAGCAGTTCTTC,TRBV15,few,-,TRBJ2-1